The 26 T cell receptor beta chains listed next were all sequenced from one sample in a study of CD8+CD57+ T cells in acquired aplastic anemia. Investigators profiled TCR beta VDJ and CDR3 from genomic DNA template. TCRdb reanalysed the reads using MiXCR and keeps one entry per CDR3 protein. In the table there are over 150,000 distinct CDR3 sequences, less than 65% of which are singletons. Sequencing involved patients with CD8+CD57+ cell expansion previously shown by flow cytometry. Sample: sorted CD4+, CD8+, or CD8+CD57+ T cells (not recorded which) from PBMCs. The receptors were gathered from a human donor with aplastic anemia.

The CDR3 bases are TGTGCCACCAGGGAGGGGTTCGGGAGCTATGGCTACACCTTC. As protein: CATREGFGSYGYTF. The chain has TRBV15 and TRBJ1-2; D may be TRBD1 (5 bases). This CDR3 contains 14 residues. Trimming removed 6 bases from V and 4 bases from J, with 15 bases in between. CDR1 is LNHNV and CDR2 is YYDKDF in the germline V gene (reference sequence).

The chain has TRBV5-1 and TRBJ2-3; D perhaps matches TRBD2 (6 bases). V was cut by 6 bases and J by 0 bases, with 11 bases left in between. This CDR3 region has 14 residues. Per the germline V gene, CDR1 is SGHRS and CDR2 is YFSETQ. The CDR3 loop reads CASKPGSSTDTQYF. As DNA, the CDR3 is TGCGCCAGCAAACCCGGGAGTAGCACAGATACGCAGTATTTT.

V is TRBV2 and J is TRBJ1-5, with D unclear. CDR1 SNHLY and CDR2 FYNNEI come from the germline V gene. V dropped 3 bases and J dropped 7 bases, with 10 bases sitting between them. CDR3 length: 13 amino acids. This CDR3 is CASSEPPGQPQHF. The CDR3 DNA follows: TGTGCCAGCAGTGAGCCTCCCGGGCAGCCCCAGCATTTT.

The chain is built from TRBV24-1 and TRBJ2-2; TRBD1 or TRBD2 may be the D gene (5 bases each). Germline V gene data show CDR1 as KGHDR and CDR2 as SFDVKD. V shed 0 bases and J shed 4 bases, with 14 bases lying between them. The CDR3 contains 17 residues. Written as DNA, the CDR3 is TGTGCCACCAGTGATTTGGGTGACAGCCGGGGCACCGGGGAGCTGTTTTTT. It encodes CATSDLGDSRGTGELFF.

The rearrangement links TRBV6-1 to TRBJ1-2, with 9 bases aligning to TRBD1. Germline loops: CDR1 MNHNS, CDR2 SASEGT. The CDR3 is 13 residues long. V dropped 6 bases and J dropped 8; count of bases not matched to a gene: 7. This CDR3 is CASSAQGARGYTF. The CDR3 nucleotides read TGTGCCAGCAGCGCACAGGGGGCGCGAGGCTACACCTTC.

In nucleotides, the CDR3 is TGTGCCAGCGGCAGAAGTAACACTGAAGCTTTCTTT. This codes for CASGRSNTEAFF. The J gene is TRBJ1-1, the V gene TRBV6-5; D remains unclear. CDR3 length: 12 amino acids. Germline V gene data show CDR1 as MNHEY and CDR2 as SVGAGI. V was pared by 8 bases and J by 2 bases, with 9 bases between.

This clonotype was detected ten times or more. The CDR3 bases are TGTGCCAGCAGCCAAGAAGGGACAGGGGCCTACGAGCAGTACTTC. Protein product: CASSQEGTGAYEQYF. This chain connects TRBV3-1 to TRBJ2-7, with 10 positions matching TRBD1. The length of the CDR3 is 15 residues. The ends lost 0 bases at V and 2 bases at J; junction bases unmatched: 1. CDR1 is LGHDT, CDR2 YNNKEL, per germline (reference sequence).

The chain is built from TRBV5-4 and TRBJ1-4; D unclear. V was trimmed by 4 bases and J by 0 bases, leaving 10 bases between them. CDR1 is SGHNT and CDR2 is YYREEE in the germline V gene (reference sequence). This CDR3 has 15 amino acids. CDR3 nucleotides: TGTGCCAGCAGCAGCCGGGCCTCAACTAATGAAAAACTGTTTTTT. It codes for CASSSRASTNEKLFF.

This clonotype was counted at least ten times. J is TRBJ2-7 and V is TRBV7-6; 7 bases are a match to TRBD2. The CDR3 has 13 amino acids. The germline V gene has CDR1 SGHVS and CDR2 FNYEAQ. With V trimmed by 3 bases and J by 6 bases, 5 bases remained unmatched. The CDR3 sequence: CASSFNSGGEQYF. CDR3 DNA sequence: TGTGCCAGCAGCTTTAACTCGGGGGGCGAGCAGTACTTC.

This clonotype appeared many times. J is TRBJ2-7 and V is TRBV19, with 13 bases lining up with TRBD2. This CDR3 spans 16 amino acids. Germline V gene sequence: CDR1 LNHDA, CDR2 SQIVND (reference sequence). V lost 4 bases, J lost 3 bases, and 6 bases stayed unmatched. In DNA form, the CDR3 reads TGTGCCAGTAGTAACTGGACTAGCGGGGGACACTACGAGCAGTACTTC. Translating gives CASSNWTSGGHYEQYF.

This clonotype was seen only once. The V call is TRBV25-1, the J call TRBJ2-1, with D perhaps assigned TRBD1 or TRBD2 (5 bases each). The germline V gene encodes CDR1 MGHDK and CDR2 SYGVNS. V was cut by 1 base and J by 0 bases, with 31 bases left in between. This CDR3 is built from 23 residues. CDR3 protein: CASSEFFLVSLGRSWSSYNEQFF. The CDR3 coding sequence is TGTGCCAGCAGTGAATTTTTTCTGGTCAGCCTGGGACGTAGCTGGAGCTCCTACAATGAGCAGTTCTTC.

The V call is TRBV10-3, the J call TRBJ2-7; TRBD1 aligns across 8 bases. Germline assignment: CDR1 ENHRY and CDR2 SYGVKD. The J segment lost 4 bases and the V segment lost 6 bases, leaving 8 bases of the junction unmatched. There are 14 residues in the CDR3. CDR3: CAISGQGMSYEQYF. DNA for the CDR3: TGTGCCATCAGCGGACAGGGCATGTCGTACGAGCAGTACTTC.

This clonotype was observed once. Mismatch with germline at one junction end may stem from a read error. The chain employs TRBV7-9 and TRBJ2-3; either TRBD1 or TRBD2 may supply D (5 bases each). Germline CDR1 and CDR2: SEHNR and FQNEAQ (reference sequence). The CDR3 is 18 residues long. Here the CDR3 DNA reads TGCGCCAGCAGCTTGGGGACCGCTTGGAGGTCTGGGGCAGATACGCAGTATTTT. Translating it yields CASSLGTAWRSGADTQYF.

Regarding this clonotype: The junction departs from the called germline gene at one end, perhaps through a read error. The J gene is TRBJ2-3, the V gene TRBV5-4; D is unclear. Looked up from germline, CDR1 is SGHNT and CDR2 is YYREEE (reference sequence). The CDR3 is 13 residues long. DNA for the CDR3: TGTGCCAGCAGCTTGGAATCAGCAGATACACAGTATTTT. Encoded protein: CASSLESADTQYF.

This chain connects TRBV6-5 to TRBJ2-7, with D unclear. The V gene's germline CDR1 is MNHEY and CDR2 SVGAGI. V lost 4 bases, J lost 2 bases, and 9 bases lay in between. The CDR3 extends over 13 amino acids. CDR3 sequence reads: CASSSRMAYEQYF. The CDR3 DNA follows: TGTGCCAGCAGTTCCCGGATGGCCTACGAGCAGTACTTC.

This clonotype was counted many times. This chain's CDR3 is CSARGLGNYEQYF. The DNA for the CDR3 is TGCAGTGCTAGAGGACTAGGCAACTACGAGCAGTACTTC. The chain carries TRBV20-1 and TRBJ2-7; D perhaps matches TRBD2 (6 bases). Germline V gene data show CDR1 as DFQATT and CDR2 as SNEGSKA (reference sequence). V gave up 1 base and J gave up 3 bases, with 10 bases separating them. The CDR3 runs 13 residues.

The chain employs TRBV5-1 and TRBJ2-3, with TRBD2 identical over 9 bases. Per the germline V gene, CDR1 is SGHRS and CDR2 is YFSETQ. The ends lost 4 bases at V and 0 bases at J; junction bases unmatched: 6. This CDR3 comprises 16 residues. The CDR3 nucleotides read TGCGCCAGCAGCCCTCAACTAGCGGGTAGCACAGATACGCAGTATTTT. It yields the protein CASSPQLAGSTDTQYF.

The CDR3 spells CASSIQGGEFYEQYF. The CDR3 DNA follows: TGTGCCAGTAGTATTCAGGGTGGCGAATTCTACGAGCAGTACTTC. The chain employs TRBV19 and TRBJ2-7, with D possibly matching TRBD1 (5 bases). There are 15 residues in the CDR3. The germline gives CDR1 LNHDA, CDR2 SQIVND (reference sequence). V lost 3 bases and J lost 3, with 15 bases in between.

In its sample, this clonotype was seen once. The CDR3 here is CASSLRPSETQYF. CDR3 nucleotide sequence: TGTGCCAGCAGTCTAAGACCCAGCGAGACCCAGTACTTC. The gene calls are TRBV7-9 and TRBJ2-5; unclear D gene. There are 13 residues in the CDR3. V dropped 6 bases and J dropped 5 bases, with 13 bases sitting between them. Germline V CDR1 and CDR2: SEHNR, FQNEAQ (reference sequence).

This clonotype was recorded a few times. The chain uses TRBV20-1 and TRBJ2-7; 12 bases line up with TRBD2. J was trimmed by 5 bases and V by 1 base; bases with no gene match: 9. This CDR3 has 16 residues. Per germline, CDR1 DFQATT and CDR2 SNEGSKA (reference sequence). The CDR3 sequence is CSARGPRLAGDDEQYF. As DNA, the CDR3 is TGCAGTGCTAGAGGCCCGAGACTAGCGGGAGACGACGAGCAGTACTTC.

The gene calls are TRBV9 and TRBJ2-3; D not certain. V was trimmed by 3 bases and J by 6 bases, leaving 8 bases between them. Germline CDR1 and CDR2: SGDLS and YYNGEE. This CDR3 has 12 amino acids. The CDR3 DNA sequence: TGTGCCAGCAGCGATGGGGTGGATACGCAGTATTTT. Residues: CASSDGVDTQYF. The variable domain in full, completed from reference TRBV9 and TRBJ2-3, reads DSGVTQTPKHLITATGQRVTLRCSPRSGDLSVYWYQQSLDQGLQFLIQYYNGEERAKGNILERFSAQQFPDLHSELNLSSLELGDSALYFCASSDGVDTQYFGPGTRLTVL.

CDR3 sequence (DNA): TGTGCCAGCAGCTTCTCCGGGACAAGGCAAGAGACCCAGTACTTC. This codes for CASSFSGTRQETQYF. This sequence joins TRBV7-3 and TRBJ2-5; tentative D call: TRBD1 (6 bases). The V gene lost 3 bases and the J gene lost 2 bases, with 13 bases spanning the gap. The CDR3 consists of 15 residues. Germline V CDR1 and CDR2: SGHTA, FQGTGA.

The chain combines TRBV4-3 with TRBJ2-4, with TRBD1 matching 8 bases. Trimming removed 0 bases from V and 8 bases from J; junction bases left unmatched: 3. Germline CDR1 reads LGHNA; CDR2 reads YSLEER. The CDR3 is made up of 14 amino acids. The CDR3 loop is CASSQDSGGYIQYF. The CDR3 DNA reads TGCGCCAGCAGCCAAGATTCAGGGGGCTACATTCAGTACTTC.

This clonotype was detected ten times or more. V and J are TRBV10-2 and TRBJ1-1; D possibly corresponds to TRBD1 (6 bases). This CDR3 region has 16 residues. V shed 6 bases and J shed 5 bases, with 22 bases lying between them. Per the germline V gene, CDR1 is WSHSY and CDR2 is SAAADI. The CDR3 bases are TGCGCCAGCAGGGGATCCGGGACAAACCCGAGGACTGAAGCTTTCTTT. Residues: CASRGSGTNPRTEAFF.

The chain is built from TRBV15 and TRBJ1-1; D is undetermined. The length of the CDR3 is 16 residues. Germline V gene lookup returns CDR1 LNHNV and CDR2 YYDKDF (reference sequence). Trimming removed 0 bases at V and 0 bases at J, with 11 bases between. CDR3 bases: TGTGCCACCAGCAGAGATCTCGGGAGCATGAACACTGAAGCTTTCTTT. As protein: CATSRDLGSMNTEAFF.

The V and J genes are TRBV6-5 and TRBJ1-5; weak D call: TRBD1 (6 bases). In germline, CDR1 is MNHEY, CDR2 SVGAGI. Trimming took off 10 bases at V and 4 bases at J, with 11 bases between the two ends. The length of the CDR3 is 12 residues. This chain's CDR3 is CATNRANQPQHF. For the CDR3, the DNA is TGTGCCACCAACAGGGCGAATCAGCCCCAGCATTTT.